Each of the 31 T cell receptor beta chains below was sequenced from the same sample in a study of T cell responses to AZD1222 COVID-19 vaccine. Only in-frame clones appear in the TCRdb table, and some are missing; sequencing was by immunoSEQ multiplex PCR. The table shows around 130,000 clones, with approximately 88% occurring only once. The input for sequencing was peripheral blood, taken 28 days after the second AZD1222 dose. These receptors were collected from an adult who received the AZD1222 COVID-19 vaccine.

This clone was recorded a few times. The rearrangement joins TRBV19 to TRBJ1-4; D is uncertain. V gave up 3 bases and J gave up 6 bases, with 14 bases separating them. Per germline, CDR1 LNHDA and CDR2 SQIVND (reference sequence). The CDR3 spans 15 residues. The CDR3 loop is CASSINRQSDEKLFF. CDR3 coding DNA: TGTGCCAGTAGTATTAATAGGCAGTCAGATGAAAAACTGTTTTTT.

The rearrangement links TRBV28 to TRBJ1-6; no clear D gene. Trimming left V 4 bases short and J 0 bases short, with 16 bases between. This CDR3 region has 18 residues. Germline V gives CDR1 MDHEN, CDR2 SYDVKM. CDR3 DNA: TGTGCCAGCAGTTCCCATGACCTGGATAGCTCCTATAATTCACCCCTCCACTTT. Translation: CASSSHDLDSSYNSPLHF.

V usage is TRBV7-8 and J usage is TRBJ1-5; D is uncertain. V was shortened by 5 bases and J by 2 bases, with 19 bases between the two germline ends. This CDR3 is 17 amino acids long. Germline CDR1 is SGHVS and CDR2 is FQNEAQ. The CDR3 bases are TGTGCCAGCAGCCCACACTTTTCAATAAAAGGCAATCAGCCCCAGCATTTT. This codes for CASSPHFSIKGNQPQHF.

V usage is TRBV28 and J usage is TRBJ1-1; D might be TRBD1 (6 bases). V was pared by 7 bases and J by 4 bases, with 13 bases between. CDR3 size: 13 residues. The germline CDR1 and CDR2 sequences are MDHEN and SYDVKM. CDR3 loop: CASIRGRATEAFF. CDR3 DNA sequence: TGTGCCAGCATTCGGGGGCGGGCCACTGAAGCTTTCTTT.

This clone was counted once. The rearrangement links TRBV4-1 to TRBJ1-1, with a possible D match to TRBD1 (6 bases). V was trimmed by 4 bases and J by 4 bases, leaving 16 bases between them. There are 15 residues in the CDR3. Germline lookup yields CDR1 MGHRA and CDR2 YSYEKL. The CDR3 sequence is CASSRIGGAGTEAFF. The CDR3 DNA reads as TGCGCCAGCAGCCGCATTGGGGGGGCTGGCACTGAAGCTTTCTTT.

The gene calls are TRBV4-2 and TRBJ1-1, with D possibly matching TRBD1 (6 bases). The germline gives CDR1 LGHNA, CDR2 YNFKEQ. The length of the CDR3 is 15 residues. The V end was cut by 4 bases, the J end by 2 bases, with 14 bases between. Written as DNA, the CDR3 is TGTGCCAGCAGCCTACCGACAGGTTCCAACACTGAAGCTTTCTTT. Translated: CASSLPTGSNTEAFF.

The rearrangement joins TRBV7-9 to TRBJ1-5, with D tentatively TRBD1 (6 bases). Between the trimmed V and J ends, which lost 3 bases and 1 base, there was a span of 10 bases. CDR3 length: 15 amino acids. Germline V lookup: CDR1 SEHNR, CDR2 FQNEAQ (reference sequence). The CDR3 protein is CASSFQGPSNQPQHF. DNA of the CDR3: TGTGCCAGCAGCTTCCAGGGGCCGAGCAATCAGCCCCAGCATTTT. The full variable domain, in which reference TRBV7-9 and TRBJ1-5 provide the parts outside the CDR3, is DTGVSQNPRHKITKRGQNVTFRCDPISEHNRLYWYRQTLGQGPEFLTYFQNEAQLEKSRLLSDRFSAERPKGSFSTLEIQRTEQGDSAMYLCASSFQGPSNQPQHFGDGTRLSIL.

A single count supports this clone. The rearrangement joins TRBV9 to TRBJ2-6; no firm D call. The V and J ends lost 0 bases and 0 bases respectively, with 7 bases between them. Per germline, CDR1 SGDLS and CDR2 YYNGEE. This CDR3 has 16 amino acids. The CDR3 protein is CASSVGVGSGANVLTF. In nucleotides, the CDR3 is TGTGCCAGCAGCGTAGGCGTAGGCTCTGGGGCCAACGTCCTGACTTTC.

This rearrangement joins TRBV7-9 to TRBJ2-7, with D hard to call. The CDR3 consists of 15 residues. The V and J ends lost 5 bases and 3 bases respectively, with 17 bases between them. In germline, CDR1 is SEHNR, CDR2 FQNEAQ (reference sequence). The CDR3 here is CASSKLATANYEQYF. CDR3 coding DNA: TGTGCCAGCAGCAAGCTGGCGACGGCTAACTACGAGCAGTACTTC. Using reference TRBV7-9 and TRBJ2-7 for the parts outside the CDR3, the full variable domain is DTGVSQNPRHKITKRGQNVTFRCDPISEHNRLYWYRQTLGQGPEFLTYFQNEAQLEKSRLLSDRFSAERPKGSFSTLEIQRTEQGDSAMYLCASSKLATANYEQYFGPGTRLTVT.

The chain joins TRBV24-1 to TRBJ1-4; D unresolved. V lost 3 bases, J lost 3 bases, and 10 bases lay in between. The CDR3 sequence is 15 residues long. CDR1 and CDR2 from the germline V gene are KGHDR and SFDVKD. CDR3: CATSDPRAANEKLFF. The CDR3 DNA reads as TGTGCCACCAGTGATCCCCGGGCCGCTAATGAAAAACTGTTTTTT.

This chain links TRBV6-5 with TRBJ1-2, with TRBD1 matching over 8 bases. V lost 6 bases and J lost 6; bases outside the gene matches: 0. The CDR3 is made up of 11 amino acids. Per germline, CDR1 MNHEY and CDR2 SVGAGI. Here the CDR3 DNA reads TGTGCCAGCAGGACAGGGGATGGCTACACCTTC. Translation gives CASRTGDGYTF.

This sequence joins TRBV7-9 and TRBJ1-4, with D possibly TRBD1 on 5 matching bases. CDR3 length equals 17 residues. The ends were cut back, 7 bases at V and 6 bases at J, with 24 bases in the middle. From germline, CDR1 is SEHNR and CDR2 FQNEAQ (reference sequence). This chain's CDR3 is CASTFSAGGGGDEKLFF. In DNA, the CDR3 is TGTGCCAGCACCTTTAGTGCCGGCGGGGGAGGGGATGAAAAACTGTTTTTT.

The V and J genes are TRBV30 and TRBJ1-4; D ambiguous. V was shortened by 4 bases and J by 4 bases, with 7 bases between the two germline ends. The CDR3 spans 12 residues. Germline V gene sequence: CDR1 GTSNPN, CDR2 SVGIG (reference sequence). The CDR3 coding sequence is TGTGCCTGGAAGCCCGTTAATGAAAAACTGTTTTTT. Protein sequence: CAWKPVNEKLFF.

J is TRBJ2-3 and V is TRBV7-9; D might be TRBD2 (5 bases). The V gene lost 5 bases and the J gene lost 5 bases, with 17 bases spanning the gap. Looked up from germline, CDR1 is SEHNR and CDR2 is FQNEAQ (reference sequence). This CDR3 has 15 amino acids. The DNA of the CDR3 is TGTGCCAGCAGCACAGCGTGGCGGACTCGAGATACGCAGTATTTT. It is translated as CASSTAWRTRDTQYF.

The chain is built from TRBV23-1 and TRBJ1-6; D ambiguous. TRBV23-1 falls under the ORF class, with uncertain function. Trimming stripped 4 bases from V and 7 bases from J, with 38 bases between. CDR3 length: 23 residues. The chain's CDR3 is CASSRTQAHLNTRALLRNSPLHF. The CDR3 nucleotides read TGCGCCAGCAGTCGTACCCAGGCCCACTTAAATACCCGGGCCCTCCTTCGCAATTCACCCCTCCACTTT.

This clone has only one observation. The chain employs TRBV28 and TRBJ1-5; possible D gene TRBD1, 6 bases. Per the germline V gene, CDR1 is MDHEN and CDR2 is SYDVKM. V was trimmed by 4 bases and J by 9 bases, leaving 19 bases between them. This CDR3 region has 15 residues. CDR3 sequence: CASSYAGHRVRPQHF. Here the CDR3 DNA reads TGTGCCAGCAGTTACGCGGGACACCGGGTAAGGCCCCAGCATTTT. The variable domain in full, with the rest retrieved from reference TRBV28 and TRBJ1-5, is DVKVTQSSRYLVKRTGEKVFLECVQDMDHENMFWYRQDPGLGLRLIYFSYDVKMKEKGDIPEGYSVSREKKERFSLILESASTNQTSMYLCASSYAGHRVRPQHFGDGTRLSIL.

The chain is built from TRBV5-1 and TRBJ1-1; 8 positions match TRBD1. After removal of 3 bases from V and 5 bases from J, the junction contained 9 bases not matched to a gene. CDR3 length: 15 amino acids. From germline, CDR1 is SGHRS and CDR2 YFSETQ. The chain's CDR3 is CASSSGQGQGTEAFF. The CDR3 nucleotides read TGCGCCAGCAGCTCAGGACAGGGCCAAGGTACTGAAGCTTTCTTT. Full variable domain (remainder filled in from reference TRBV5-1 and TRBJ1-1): KAGVTQTPRYLIKTRGQQVTLSCSPISGHRSVSWYQQTPGQGLQFLFEYFSETQRNKGNFPGRFSGRQFSNSRSEMNVSTLELGDSALYLCASSSGQGQGTEAFFGQGTRLTVV.

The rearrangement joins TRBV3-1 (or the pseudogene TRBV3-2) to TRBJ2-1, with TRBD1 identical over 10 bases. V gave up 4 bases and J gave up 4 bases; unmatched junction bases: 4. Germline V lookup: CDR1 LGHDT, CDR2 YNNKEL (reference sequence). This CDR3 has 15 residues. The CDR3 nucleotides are TGTGCCAGCAGCCCAGGGACAGGGGAATACAATGAGCAGTTCTTC. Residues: CASSPGTGEYNEQFF.

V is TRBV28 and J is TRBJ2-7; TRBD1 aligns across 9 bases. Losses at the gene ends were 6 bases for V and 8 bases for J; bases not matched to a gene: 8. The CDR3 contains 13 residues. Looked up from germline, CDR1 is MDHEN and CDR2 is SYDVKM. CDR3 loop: CASSPGTGYKQYF. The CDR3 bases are TGTGCCAGCAGCCCCGGGACAGGGTATAAGCAGTACTTC.

CDR3: CASSQDFRSGEQYF. The CDR3 nucleotides are TGCGCCAGCAGCCAAGATTTTAGGAGTGGCGAGCAGTACTTC. V is TRBV4-3 and J is TRBJ2-7, with no clear D. The V end was cut by 0 bases, the J end by 6 bases, with 12 bases between. The CDR3 sequence is 14 residues long. The V gene's germline CDR1 is LGHNA and CDR2 YSLEER.

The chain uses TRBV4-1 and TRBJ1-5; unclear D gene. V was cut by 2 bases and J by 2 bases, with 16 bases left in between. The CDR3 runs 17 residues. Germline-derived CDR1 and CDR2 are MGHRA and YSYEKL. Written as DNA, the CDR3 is TGCGCCAGCAGCCAATCACGGGCCCAGGCCGGCAATCAGCCCCAGCATTTT. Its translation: CASSQSRAQAGNQPQHF.

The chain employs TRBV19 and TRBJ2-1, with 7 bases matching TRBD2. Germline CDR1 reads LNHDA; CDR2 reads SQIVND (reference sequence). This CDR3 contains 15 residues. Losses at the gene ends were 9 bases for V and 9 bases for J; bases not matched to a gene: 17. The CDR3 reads CASHPKSGKVGEQFF. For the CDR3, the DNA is TGTGCCAGCCACCCCAAGAGCGGGAAGGTGGGTGAGCAGTTCTTC.

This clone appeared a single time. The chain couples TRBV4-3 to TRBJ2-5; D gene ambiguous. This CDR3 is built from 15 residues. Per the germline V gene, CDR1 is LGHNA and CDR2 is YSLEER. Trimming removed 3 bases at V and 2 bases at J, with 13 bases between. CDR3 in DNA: TGCGCCAGCAGCCAGGGTGCCGGCTTACAAGAGACCCAGTACTTC. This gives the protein CASSQGAGLQETQYF.

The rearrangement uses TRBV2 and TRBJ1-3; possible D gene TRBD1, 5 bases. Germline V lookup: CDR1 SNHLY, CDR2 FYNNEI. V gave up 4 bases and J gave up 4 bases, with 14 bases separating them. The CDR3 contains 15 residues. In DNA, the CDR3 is TGTGCCAGCAGTGTGTCGGGACCGGGCGGAAACACCATATATTTT. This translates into CASSVSGPGGNTIYF.

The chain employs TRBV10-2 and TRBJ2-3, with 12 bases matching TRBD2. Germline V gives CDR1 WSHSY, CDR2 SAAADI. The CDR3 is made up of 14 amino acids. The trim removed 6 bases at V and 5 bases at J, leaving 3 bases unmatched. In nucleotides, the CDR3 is TGCGCCAGCAGGACTAGCGGGAGTGTAGATACGCAGTATTTT. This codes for CASRTSGSVDTQYF.

CDR3 coding DNA: TGTGCCAGCAGCCCACGAAGAGCGGGAGACGTGGATGAGCAGTTCTTC. It encodes CASSPRRAGDVDEQFF. The chain couples TRBV3-1 (or the pseudogene TRBV3-2) to TRBJ2-1; TRBD2 matches 8 bases. This CDR3 has 16 residues. CDR1 is LGHDT and CDR2 is YNNKEL in the germline V gene (reference sequence). J gave up 8 bases and V 4 bases, and 13 bases lay outside the gene matches.

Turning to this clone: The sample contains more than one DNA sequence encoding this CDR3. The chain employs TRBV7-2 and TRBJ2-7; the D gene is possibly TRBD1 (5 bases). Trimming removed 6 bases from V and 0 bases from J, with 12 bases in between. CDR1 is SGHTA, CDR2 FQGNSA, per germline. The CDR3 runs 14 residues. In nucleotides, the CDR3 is TGTGCCAGCAGAAGGACATTGAGCTCCTACGAGCAGTACTTC. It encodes CASRRTLSSYEQYF.

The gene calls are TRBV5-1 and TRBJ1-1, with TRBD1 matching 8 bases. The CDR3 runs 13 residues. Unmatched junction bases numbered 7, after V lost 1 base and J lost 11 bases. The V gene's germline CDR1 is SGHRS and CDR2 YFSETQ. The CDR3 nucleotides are TGCGCCAGCAGCTTGTGGCAGGGGGCGACGGCTTTCTTT. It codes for CASSLWQGATAFF.

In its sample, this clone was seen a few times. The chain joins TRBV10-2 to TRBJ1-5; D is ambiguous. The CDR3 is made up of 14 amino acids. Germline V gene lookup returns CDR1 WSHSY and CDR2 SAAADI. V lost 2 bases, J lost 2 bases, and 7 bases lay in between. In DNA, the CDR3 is TGCGCCAGCAGTGAGCAAAGTGGCAATCAGCCCCAGCATTTT. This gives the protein CASSEQSGNQPQHF.

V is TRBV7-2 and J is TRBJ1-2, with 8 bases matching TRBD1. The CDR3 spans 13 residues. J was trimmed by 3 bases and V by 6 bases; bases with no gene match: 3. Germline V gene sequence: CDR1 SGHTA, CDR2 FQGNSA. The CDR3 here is CASRLQGDYGYTF. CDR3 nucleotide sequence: TGTGCCAGCAGACTACAGGGGGACTATGGCTACACCTTC.

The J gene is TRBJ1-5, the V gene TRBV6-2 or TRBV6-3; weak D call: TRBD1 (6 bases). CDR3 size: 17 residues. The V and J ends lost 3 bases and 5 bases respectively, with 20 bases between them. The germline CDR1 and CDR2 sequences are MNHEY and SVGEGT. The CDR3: CASSYPGHNGGHQPQHF. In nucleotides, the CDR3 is TGTGCCAGCAGTTATCCGGGACACAATGGGGGTCATCAGCCCCAGCATTTT.